Sequencing of this T cell receptor beta chain was carried out in a study of blood T cell repertoires in COVID-19. Overall study context: Samples representing acute and convalescent COVID-19 were sourced from the United States, Italy and Spain.

This clone was detected once. The study drew participants aged about 18 to 95 years from some 23 US areas. With 5 bases clipped from V and 3 bases from J, the junction kept 4 bases outside the gene matches. The CDR3 is 13 residues long. Germline loops: CDR1 SGHRS, CDR2 YFSETQ. Generated by immunoSEQ multiplex PCR, the TCRdb table keeps only in-frame clones and is missing some. The table lists about 430,000 clones, approximately 90% of them singletons. The source material was PBMCs or T cells enriched from blood (not recorded which). This TCR was sampled from a woman in her 30s with acute COVID-19. This sequence joins TRBV5-1 and TRBJ2-7; 8 nucleotides line up with TRBD2. CDR3 in amino acids: CASSSGAHYEQYF. As DNA, the CDR3 is TGCGCCAGCAGTAGCGGGGCCCACTACGAGCAGTACTTC.